Here is one TCR beta chain with its context. Germline V gives CDR1 SGHDT, CDR2 YYEEEE. The junction had 10 bases not matched to a gene; V was cut back by 4 bases and J by 4 bases. The CDR3 runs to 16 residues. TCRdb recomputed calls from the PCR reads with MiXCR, one row per CDR3 protein. The table has just under 650,000 distinct CDR3 sequences, less than 20% seen once. The data were taken from a study of molecular identifiers for immune sequencing clone quantification. A CD8+CD4-CCR7+CD45RA+ phenotype served as the sorting definition for naive CD8 T cells. The sequence derives from a human donor in good health. Some libraries in this study had Jurkat cell RNA spiked in. The rearrangement uses TRBV5-6 and TRBJ2-3, with TRBD2 matching over 9 bases. Sequencing was done on a sample of naive CD8+ T cells from blood, with Jurkat cell RNA spiked in. Stated subset: FACS-sorted CD8+CD4-CCR7+CD45RA+ naive T cells. The CDR3 nucleotides are TGTGCCAGCAGCACAGATAGCGGGAGAGCCGCAGATACGCAGTATTTT. Residues: CASSTDSGRAADTQYF. Combining the CDR3 with reference TRBV5-6 and TRBJ2-3 gives the whole variable domain DAGVTQSPTHLIKTRGQQVTLRCSPKSGHDTVSWYQQALGQGPQFIFQYYEEEERQRGNFPDRFSGHQFPNYSSELNVNALLLGDSALYLCASSTDSGRAADTQYFGPGTRLTVL.